The source of this TCR beta chain is a study of blood T cells in healthy people across ages. Next came a second PCR, run for 7 to 11 cycles, which used a sample-barcoded 5' primer along with a J-beta primer mix. The template-switch adaptor, which had 12 random nucleotides, put a tag on each cDNA molecule. TCRdb re-called the 5' RACE reads with MiXCR, one entry per CDR3 protein. The data show roughly 730,000 distinct CDR3 sequences, 45% to 70% seen once. Researchers report isolating at least 6 million PBMCs per sample. Total RNA, at least 6 micrograms per sample, came from PBMCs. Regarding the study as a whole: Naive T cell percentage showed a strong correlation with the diversity of TCR beta.

Turning to this clonotype: Its antigen is undetermined.

The CDR3 contains 14 residues. Germline V gene sequence: CDR1 DFQATT, CDR2 SNEGSKA (reference sequence). J is TRBJ2-4 and V is TRBV20-1; maybe TRBD2 (5 bases). The end of the DNA is better explained by TRBJ2-7, so the J call may be wrong. The receptor was isolated from a man in his forties in good health. The sequenced material came from blood. The CDR3 bases are TGCAGTGCCCAGGCCACTAGGTTCCCCTACGAGCAGTACTTC. Its translation: CSAQATRFPYEQYF.